This TCR beta chain derives from a study of metastatic and nonmetastatic thyroid tumors. This clone was picked up a small number of times. Its antigen remains unknown. Regarding the study as a whole: In blood and tumor, TCR beta diversity was reportedly significantly higher in malignant thyroid tumors than in benign nodules.

The entire patient cohort was treatment-naive prior to thyroid surgery. TCRdb called clones again from the PCR reads with MiXCR. The table shows 15,000 to 25,000 clones, with 35% to 45% occurring only once. The CDR3 runs 13 residues. Germline CDR1 reads MNHNS; CDR2 reads SASEGT. V gave up 0 bases and J gave up 10 bases, with 7 bases separating them. This chain connects TRBV6-1 to TRBJ1-6; D unresolved. Sequenced material: tumor tissue. The TCR sequence derives from a female donor with papillary thyroid cancer or a benign thyroid nodule (not recorded which). Some clones in this sample may be carry-over from other donors' samples. CDR3 loop: CASSEALGSPLHF. As DNA, the CDR3 is TGTGCCAGCAGTGAAGCGTTGGGCTCACCCCTCCACTTT.